Described below is a single T cell receptor (beta chain) sequence and its context. Its specificity is not known. The data originate from a study of a mutant IDH1 vaccine in newly diagnosed glioma. The wider study: Patients got radiotherapy, temozolomide, or both beforehand, and most got both.

Method: immunoSEQ multiplex PCR; TCRdb's copy keeps in-frame clones and lacks some. The data contain 75,000 to 100,000 clones, around 90% of them singletons. V gave up 1 base and J gave up 7 bases, with 5 bases separating them. Germline assignment: CDR1 SGHAT and CDR2 FQNNGV. The CDR3 consists of 11 residues. This sample's time point: baseline, week 1 (first vaccination visit). Treatment denoted: pre-vaccination baseline after standard-of-care therapy. General observations from the study: Researchers report vaccine-induced immune responses in roughly 93% of patients.

This clonotype originated in a woman in her 50s with glioma. The genes are TRBV11-2 and TRBJ2-7; no firm D call. The material was PBMCs, obtained from a glioma patient treated with radiotherapy, temozolomide or both. CDR3 region: CASSLGREQYF. CDR3 DNA sequence: TGTGCCAGCAGCTTAGGCAGGGAGCAGTACTTC.